This record looks at one T cell receptor beta chain sequence and its context. No cognate antigen has been identified for it. Qualities for individual bases were not recorded, and no much larger clone is one base off. The data were obtained in a study of Graves' ophthalmopathy and Graves' hyperthyroidism (dated by TCRdb to 2016 to 2018). Background for the entire study: Peripheral blood was collected at initial diagnosis, before any treatment. The study used TCR beta repertoire signatures to distinguish Graves' ophthalmopathy from Graves' hyperthyroidism and to predict progression to ophthalmopathy. In total, 135 blood samples were TCR-sequenced: fewer than 50 ophthalmopathy, over 70 hyperthyroidism and roughly 17 hyperthyroidism-to-ophthalmopathy patients. A discovery set of 100 patients (more than 40 ophthalmopathy, 55 to 65 stable hyperthyroidism) was enrolled to explore V-J signatures distinguishing ophthalmopathy from hyperthyroidism. For independent validation, a separate cohort was made up of 18 hyperthyroidism patients plus 17 patients who later progressed from hyperthyroidism to ophthalmopathy. In several hyperthyroidism patients, the T-cell repertoires found in thyroid tissue were compared with those found in blood. Following sample collection, hyperthyroidism patients were given methimazole at a starting dose of 30 mg daily, and ophthalmopathy patients were given high-dose intravenous methylprednisolone.

For repertoire sequencing, the TCR beta CDR3 regions were amplified from RNA transcripts. HTBI primers and the Qiagen OneStep RT-PCR kit were used in a first-round RT-PCR, which was followed by a second-round multiplex PCR, size selection and purification. Libraries were sequenced on an Illumina HiSeq2000 using paired-end 100 bp reads. Under the source paper's analysis protocol: SOAPnuke was used to process the reads, throwing out any read that had adapters, had uncalled bases, had a mean Phred below 15, or lacked an exact constant-primer or identifier match. High-quality paired reads were merged with COPE v1.2.5. Each unique nucleotide sequence was treated as a clonotype, and MiTCR v1.1 was used to align the clonotypes to the IMGT TRB V, D and J references. The analysis was limited to V-J combinations with a frequency above 0.0001, which together covered 99% to 99.2% of the repertoires. For each V-J combination, a TCR clonal expansion and chaos score was defined as the ratio of F50 clonal expansion to chaos observed in the TCRdist matrix. Welch's t-statistics and random forest were used to narrow the features down to over ten V-J combinations, which were then fed into a naive Bayes classifier. The similarity between thyroid and blood repertoires was quantified using the Morisita-Horn index. TCRdb reanalyzed the raw reads on its own, using fastp at Q25 for trimming and MiXCR for clone calling, and kept in-frame beta chains. Rows with a matching CDR3 protein are joined into one entry that keeps the most common DNA and genes. The V and J calls and clone size come from TCRdb's table, not from the authors' own analysis. Here the sample has 650,000 to 900,000 distinct CDR3 sequences; 35% to 50% occur a single time. 40% to 55% of the sample is taken by the ten largest.

The study at large found these results: In validation, the model predicted ophthalmopathy progression with about 70% sensitivity and around 72% specificity; some twelve predicted patients were CT-confirmed with GO in a median of 6.5 months. In cross-validation, the 13-signature model distinguished ophthalmopathy from stable hyperthyroidism with 87.88% sensitivity and approximately 81% specificity, while in the test set the corresponding values were roughly 80% and 75%. No statistical method was used to set the sample size in advance, and the investigators knew which group each participant was assigned to. Most expanded thyroid clonotypes with frequency above 0.001 were also detected in blood, suggesting blood repertoires may reflect the thyroid immune response.

Germline trimming: 4 bases from V, 5 bases from J; junction bases outside gene matches: 7. The germline V gene supplies CDR1 SQVTM and CDR2 ANQGSEA. The CDR3 sequence holds 13 residues, the cysteine and phenylalanine included. Kept here is only the CDR3 DNA, which spans 39 bases and is read in frame from base 1. Ophthalmopathy patients had moderately to severely active disease, Clinical Activity Score of at least 3, NOSPECS grade of at least 4, and disease duration under 3 months. Patients were excluded if they had other autoimmune diseases, uncontrolled infections, pregnancy or lactation. Clinical symptoms, serum thyroxine, TRAb, thyroid ultrasound and orbital computed tomography formed the basis of the diagnosis. Ficoll-Paque density gradient centrifugation was used to isolate PBMCs from around 10 ml of fresh peripheral blood. Total RNA was extracted with Trizol reagent and quality-checked on an Agilent 2100 Bioanalyzer.

Sequencing used peripheral blood. The clonotype was recovered from an adult man with Graves' ophthalmopathy. The chain was built from TRBV29-1 and TRBJ2-5, and 7 bases in between align with TRBD1. The DNA is TGCAGCGTTGGCCACAGGGGAAGGGAGACCCAGTACTTC. This translates into CSVGHRGRETQYF.